This is a list of T cell receptor beta chains from one sample in a study of T cell responses to AZD1222 COVID-19 vaccine. Sequenced by immunoSEQ multiplex PCR; TCRdb stores in-frame clones only, minus some. The sample records more than 110,000 clones, around nine tenths being singletons. The specimen comprised peripheral blood, sampled on day 0 of AZD1222 vaccination. These receptors came from an adult in good health. Both conserved end residues are part of each CDR3. Each record gives: J gene, V gene, clone size, CDR3 protein. Rows give clone size only sometimes, using once, few, many, or a class for an expanded clone.

>TRBJ2-5|TRBV19|once
CASSPRTKKETQYF
>TRBJ2-1|TRBV29-1|NA
CSGTGQTSSYNEQFF
>TRBJ1-5|TRBV28|NA
CASSPEGTDFNQPQHF
>TRBJ1-4|TRBV11-1|NA
CASSSRQGRKLFF
>TRBJ1-1|TRBV6-4|NA
CASSVGGNTEAFF
>TRBJ1-2|TRBV11-2|NA
CASSLDPPQSYGYTF
>TRBJ1-4|TRBV7-9|NA
CASSLEGRNEKLFF
>TRBJ2-7|TRBV28|NA
CASSFSGSIYEQYF
>TRBJ1-5|TRBV5-1|NA
CASSFDGVQPQHF
>TRBJ2-2|TRBV7-2|once
CASSLLTSRRGNTGELFF
>TRBJ2-1|TRBV13|NA
CASSSRTSGSYNEQFF
>TRBJ2-5|TRBV27|NA
CASSKEPTRGETQYF
>TRBJ2-2|TRBV12-5|many
CASGLRAGELFF
>TRBJ1-1|TRBV5-4|NA
CASSPGGQQNTEAFF
>TRBJ1-1|TRBV9|NA
CASSVDGRVNTEAFF
>TRBJ1-1|TRBV28|NA
CASSFLGGSWTEAFF
>TRBJ2-2|TRBV2|NA
CASSLGGYTGELFF
>TRBJ1-1|TRBV14|NA
CASSLRGRRQGANTEAFF
>TRBJ1-2|TRBV6-2/TRBV6-3|once
CASSLRDNYGYTF
>TRBJ2-7|TRBV7-2|NA
CASSLEGAGEQYF
>TRBJ2-2|TRBV5-4|NA
CASSLGGRVSTGELFF
>TRBJ1-2|TRBV2|NA
CASSLGRTYGYTF
>TRBJ1-2|TRBV28|NA
CASNPFGTTRSNYGYTF
>TRBJ2-7|TRBV9|once
CASSVSGTSSYEQYF
>TRBJ1-4|TRBV12-3/TRBV12-4|NA
CASSLGEKLFF
>TRBJ1-1|TRBV19|NA
CATCQGNTEAFF
>TRBJ1-1|TRBV5-5|NA
CASSFRGFNTEAFF
>TRBJ1-1|TRBV3-1/TRBV3-2|once
CASSQNLGTGGTEAFF
>TRBJ2-1|TRBV4-1|NA
CASSMGLGTEQFF
>TRBJ2-1|TRBV4-2|NA
CASSQVEPVNEQFF
>TRBJ2-4|TRBV6-2/TRBV6-3|NA
CASSYSKSGPKNIQYF
>TRBJ1-1|TRBV7-8|NA
CASSLQGGTEAFF
>TRBJ2-7|TRBV27|NA
CASGDILSYEQYF
>TRBJ1-2|TRBV4-1|once
CASSHWTGVNYGYTF
>TRBJ2-7|TRBV6-5|once
CASRVQPQGGYEQYF
>TRBJ2-7|TRBV14|once
CASSHAYEQYF
>TRBJ1-3|TRBV5-1|NA
CASSLAERDYGNTIYF
>TRBJ2-7|TRBV5-6|many
CASSFPGLAHEQYF
>TRBJ2-7|TRBV11-3|NA
CASSPGQGNPYEQYF
>TRBJ1-5|TRBV15|NA
CATSRDNQPQHF